These T cell receptor beta chains were read from a single sample in a study of CD8+CD57+ T cells in acquired aplastic anemia. TCRdb fed the reads into MiXCR, producing one record per CDR3 protein. Of about 160,000 distinct CDR3 sequences in the sample, around 45% were seen once. The sample comprised sorted CD4+, CD8+, or CD8+CD57+ T cells (not recorded which) from PBMCs. These receptors came from a human donor in good health. CDR3s include the opening cysteine and the closing phenylalanine or tryptophan. The D gene is left open where the match is weak. Some rows mark clone size as missing; the rest say once, few, many or name a class of expanded clone.

clone size: many; V gene: TRBV2; D gene: TRBD2; J gene: TRBJ2-2; CDR3 protein: CARGSHRTSGTGELFF; CDR3 DNA: TGTGCCAGAGGCTCCCACCGAACTAGCGGCACCGGGGAGCTGTTTTTT
clone size: NA; V gene: TRBV15; D gene: TRBD2; J gene: TRBJ2-3; CDR3 protein: CATSVGSGRTPSVMATQYF; CDR3 DNA: TGTGCCACCAGCGTGGGTAGCGGGAGGACTCCTAGCGTTATGGCTACGCAGTATTTT
clone size: NA; V gene: TRBV5-1; D gene: NA; J gene: TRBJ1-4; CDR3 protein: CASSRDGMSNEKLFF; CDR3 DNA: TGCGCCAGCAGCCGTGACGGGATGTCTAATGAAAAACTGTTTTTT
clone size: many; V gene: TRBV2; D gene: NA; J gene: TRBJ2-2; CDR3 protein: CASIRTSRAGELFF; CDR3 DNA: TGTGCCAGCATACGGACCTCTCGAGCCGGGGAGCTGTTTTTT
clone size: many; V gene: TRBV6-1; D gene: TRBD1; J gene: TRBJ1-6; CDR3 protein: CASRPDRWDSPLHF; CDR3 DNA: TGTGCCAGCAGGCCGGACAGGTGGGATTCACCCCTCCACTTT
clone size: NA; V gene: TRBV11-2; D gene: TRBD1; J gene: TRBJ1-1; CDR3 protein: CASSFPGTGLTRGEAFF; CDR3 DNA: TGTGCCAGCAGCTTCCCCGGGACAGGGTTAACCCGAGGGGAAGCTTTCTTT
clone size: NA; V gene: TRBV15; D gene: NA; J gene: TRBJ1-1; CDR3 protein: CATSSRMNTEAFF; CDR3 DNA: TGTGCCACCAGCAGCCGAATGAACACTGAAGCTTTCTTT
clone size: few; V gene: TRBV19; D gene: NA; J gene: TRBJ1-6; CDR3 protein: CASSMGESLSPLHF; CDR3 DNA: TGTGCCAGTAGTATGGGGGAATCCCTCTCACCCCTCCACTTT
clone size: many; V gene: TRBV7-2; D gene: NA; J gene: TRBJ1-1; CDR3 protein: CASSLVGGNEAFF; CDR3 DNA: TGTGCCAGCAGCTTGGTAGGAGGGAATGAAGCTTTCTTT
clone size: many; V gene: TRBV10-3; D gene: TRBD1; J gene: TRBJ1-5; CDR3 protein: CAISDRVEQPQHF; CDR3 DNA: TGTGCCATCAGCGACAGGGTGGAACAGCCCCAGCATTTT
clone size: few; V gene: TRBV29-1; D gene: NA; J gene: TRBJ1-1; CDR3 protein: CSVEGEDEAFF; CDR3 DNA: TGCAGCGTTGAGGGCGAAGATGAAGCTTTCTTT
clone size: few; V gene: TRBV6-1; D gene: NA; J gene: TRBJ1-3; CDR3 protein: CASNLRRSGNTIYF; CDR3 DNA: TGTGCCAGCAACCTTAGGCGCTCTGGAAACACCATATATTTT
clone size: few; V gene: TRBV6-1; D gene: NA; J gene: TRBJ2-1; CDR3 protein: CASSVYFNEQFF; CDR3 DNA: TGTGCCAGCAGCGTTTATTTCAATGAGCAGTTCTTC
clone size: once; V gene: TRBV24-1; D gene: TRBD1; J gene: TRBJ1-2; CDR3 protein: CATSDVRDRGYGYTF; CDR3 DNA: TGTGCCACCAGTGATGTAAGGGACAGAGGGTATGGCTACACCTTC
clone size: NA; V gene: TRBV4-3; D gene: TRBD2; J gene: TRBJ2-5; CDR3 protein: CASSQGSGGQETQYF; CDR3 DNA: TGCGCCAGCAGCCAAGGTTCCGGGGGGCAAGAGACCCAGTACTTC
clone size: NA; V gene: TRBV15; D gene: TRBD1; J gene: TRBJ1-5; CDR3 protein: CATSSRTGHKGQPQHF; CDR3 DNA: TGTGCCACCAGCTCCCGGACAGGGCATAAGGGGCAGCCCCAGCATTTT
clone size: NA; V gene: TRBV7-9; D gene: NA; J gene: TRBJ1-2; CDR3 protein: CASTPGNSYGYTF; CDR3 DNA: TGTGCCAGTACTCCAGGAAACTCCTATGGCTACACCTTC
clone size: many; V gene: TRBV24-1; D gene: TRBD2; J gene: TRBJ2-1; CDR3 protein: CATSATSGRAPLDEQFF; CDR3 DNA: TGTGCCACCAGTGCGACTAGCGGGAGGGCCCCGTTGGATGAGCAGTTCTTC
clone size: NA; V gene: TRBV6-1; D gene: TRBD1; J gene: TRBJ1-5; CDR3 protein: CASSEQDRTIFQPQHF; CDR3 DNA: TGTGCCAGCAGTGAACAGGACAGGACGATCTTCCAGCCCCAGCATTTT
clone size: few; V gene: TRBV2; D gene: NA; J gene: TRBJ1-6; CDR3 protein: CASSDQVAEPLHF; CDR3 DNA: TGTGCCAGCAGTGACCAGGTGGCAGAACCCCTCCACTTT
clone size: NA; V gene: TRBV6-4; D gene: NA; J gene: TRBJ2-6; CDR3 protein: CASTTMAGAGANVLTF; CDR3 DNA: TGTGCCAGCACCACGATGGCCGGGGCTGGGGCCAACGTCCTGACTTTC
clone size: many; V gene: TRBV5-4; D gene: TRBD1; J gene: TRBJ1-6; CDR3 protein: CASSFLQGDNSPLHF; CDR3 DNA: TGTGCCAGCAGTTTCTTACAGGGGGATAATTCACCCCTCCACTTT
clone size: few; V gene: TRBV6-1; D gene: NA; J gene: TRBJ2-7; CDR3 protein: CASSDGAEQYF; CDR3 DNA: TGTGCCAGCAGTGATGGGGCCGAGCAGTACTTC
clone size: NA; V gene: TRBV28; D gene: NA; J gene: TRBJ1-3; CDR3 protein: CASSTSQGPGNTIYF; CDR3 DNA: TGTGCCAGCAGTACATCTCAGGGCCCTGGAAACACCATATATTTT
clone size: NA; V gene: TRBV29-1; D gene: NA; J gene: TRBJ2-5; CDR3 protein: CSVDRGGETQYF; CDR3 DNA: TGCAGCGTTGACAGGGGTGGGGAGACCCAGTACTTC
clone size: many; V gene: TRBV9; D gene: NA; J gene: TRBJ2-2; CDR3 protein: CASSVGAGEAGELFF; CDR3 DNA: TGTGCCAGCAGCGTAGGAGCAGGGGAAGCCGGGGAGCTGTTTTTT
clone size: NA; V gene: TRBV15; D gene: NA; J gene: TRBJ1-3; CDR3 protein: CATSRKRQSNSGNTIYF; CDR3 DNA: TGTGCCACCAGCAGGAAACGACAGTCAAACTCTGGAAACACCATATATTTT
clone size: few; V gene: TRBV28; D gene: TRBD1; J gene: TRBJ2-7; CDR3 protein: CASSLGRGREQYF; CDR3 DNA: TGTGCCAGCAGTTTAGGCAGGGGGCGGGAGCAGTACTTC
clone size: NA; V gene: TRBV19; D gene: TRBD2; J gene: TRBJ2-1; CDR3 protein: CASTLAVPPGEQFF; CDR3 DNA: TGTGCCAGTACGCTAGCGGTTCCACCTGGTGAGCAGTTCTTC
clone size: few; V gene: TRBV2; D gene: NA; J gene: TRBJ1-1; CDR3 protein: CASKFTGGPDTEAFF; CDR3 DNA: TGTGCCAGCAAATTTACAGGCGGACCGGACACTGAAGCTTTCTTT
clone size: many; V gene: TRBV6-1; D gene: NA; J gene: TRBJ1-5; CDR3 protein: CASSEGQYGQPQHF; CDR3 DNA: TGTGCCAGCAGTGAGGGTCAGTACGGTCAGCCCCAGCATTTT
clone size: NA; V gene: TRBV5-6; D gene: NA; J gene: TRBJ2-5; CDR3 protein: CASSLSRGSNQETQYF; CDR3 DNA: TGTGCCAGCAGCCTGTCAAGGGGGTCGAATCAAGAGACCCAGTACTTC
clone size: many; V gene: TRBV5-1; D gene: NA; J gene: TRBJ1-3; CDR3 protein: CASSLEGNSGNTIYF; CDR3 DNA: TGCGCCAGCAGCTTGGAGGGTAACTCTGGAAACACCATATATTTT
clone size: many; V gene: TRBV5-1; D gene: TRBD2; J gene: TRBJ2-7; CDR3 protein: CASSLGAGALGYEQYF; CDR3 DNA: TGCGCCAGCAGCTTGGGAGCGGGGGCCCTCGGCTACGAGCAGTACTTC
clone size: few; V gene: TRBV27; D gene: TRBD1; J gene: TRBJ1-1; CDR3 protein: CASSLRGQGGTEAFF; CDR3 DNA: TGTGCCAGCAGTCTCCGTGGACAGGGGGGGACTGAAGCTTTCTTT
clone size: many; V gene: TRBV9; D gene: TRBD1; J gene: TRBJ2-1; CDR3 protein: CASSVATGPFNEQFF; CDR3 DNA: TGTGCCAGCAGCGTAGCGACAGGGCCATTCAATGAGCAGTTCTTC
clone size: NA; V gene: TRBV11-2; D gene: TRBD2; J gene: TRBJ2-3; CDR3 protein: CASSLSGGHTDTQYF; CDR3 DNA: TGTGCCAGCAGCTTGAGCGGGGGGCACACAGATACGCAGTATTTT
clone size: many; V gene: TRBV12-3/TRBV12-4; D gene: NA; J gene: TRBJ1-3; CDR3 protein: CASSSGISSGNTIYF; CDR3 DNA: TGTGCCAGTAGTTCGGGAATCAGCTCTGGAAACACCATATATTTT
clone size: NA; V gene: TRBV10-3; D gene: NA; J gene: TRBJ2-7; CDR3 protein: CAISESTGYEQYF; CDR3 DNA: TGTGCCATCAGTGAGTCTACGGGCTACGAGCAGTACTTC
clone size: few; V gene: TRBV10-3; D gene: NA; J gene: TRBJ2-7; CDR3 protein: CAISEYGRGDEQYF; CDR3 DNA: TGTGCCATCAGTGAGTACGGCAGGGGCGACGAGCAGTACTTC
clone size: NA; V gene: TRBV11-2; D gene: TRBD1; J gene: TRBJ2-7; CDR3 protein: CASSYPGQDEQYF; CDR3 DNA: TGTGCCAGCAGCTACCCGGGACAGGACGAGCAGTACTTC
clone size: NA; V gene: TRBV7-2; D gene: NA; J gene: TRBJ2-1; CDR3 protein: CASSLSVSIWGNEQFF; CDR3 DNA: TGTGCCAGCAGCTTATCGGTCAGTATATGGGGCAATGAGCAGTTCTTC
clone size: many; V gene: TRBV11-3; D gene: NA; J gene: TRBJ2-1; CDR3 protein: CASSPDYPYNEQFF; CDR3 DNA: TGTGCCAGCAGCCCCGATTATCCCTACAATGAGCAGTTCTTC
clone size: few; V gene: TRBV18; D gene: NA; J gene: TRBJ2-7; CDR3 protein: CASSPTGSLYEQYF; CDR3 DNA: TGTGCCAGCTCACCAACAGGCTCCCTGTACGAGCAGTACTTC
clone size: many; V gene: TRBV20-1; D gene: TRBD1; J gene: TRBJ1-6; CDR3 protein: CSALTGTGASPLHF; CDR3 DNA: TGCAGTGCGCTTACCGGGACAGGGGCTTCACCCCTCCACTTT